This is a list of T cell receptor beta chains from one sample in a study of cytomegalovirus exposure and HLA in healthy donors. Measured with immunoSEQ multiplex PCR; TCRdb has only the in-frame clones, and not every one. The sample records some 130,000 clones, 60% to 80% being singletons. Sequencing used PBMCs. These TCRs come from a man aged 18 to 29 in good health and CMV-seronegative. Both conserved end residues are part of each CDR3. The order of the fields is V gene, J gene, clone size, D gene, CDR3 DNA, CDR3 protein. D genes are given only for firm matches. Clone sizes are given selectively: once, few, many, or a class where the clone is expanded.

>TRBV7-2|TRBJ2-5|once|NA
TGTGCCAGCAGCCGGGGTTCCCAAGAGACCCAGTACTTC
CASSRGSQETQYF
>TRBV15|TRBJ1-2|NA|NA
TGTGCCACCAGCCCCGGGACACTGGGTGACTATGGCTACACCTTC
CATSPGTLGDYGYTF
>TRBV5-1|TRBJ2-7|NA|NA
TGCGCCAGCAGCCCCGTTGGAGGGAGCAAGCAGTACTTC
CASSPVGGSKQYF
>TRBV4-2|TRBJ1-1|NA|NA
TGTGCCAGCAGCGAAAGGGGGGGCGATCACGACACTGAAGCTTTCTTT
CASSERGGDHDTEAFF
>TRBV2|TRBJ1-4|NA|NA
TGTGCCAGCAGCGAACTAGACAGGCCTCGTAATGAAAAACTGTTTTTT
CASSELDRPRNEKLFF
>TRBV2|TRBJ1-2|NA|NA
TGTGCCAGCAGTGAAAGCAGGGGCTATGGCTACACCTTC
CASSESRGYGYTF
>TRBV29-1|TRBJ1-4|NA|TRBD1
TGCAGCGTTGTAGACAGGGTGCAACTGTTTTTT
CSVVDRVQLFF
>TRBV7-9|TRBJ2-1|NA|NA
TGTGCCAGCACCAGCGGACTTAATGAGCAGTTCTTC
CASTSGLNEQFF
>TRBV7-6|TRBJ2-1|few|NA
TGTGCCAGCAGCTCACAGGTCTACAATGAGCAGTTCTTC
CASSSQVYNEQFF
>TRBV27|TRBJ2-7|few|NA
TGTGCCAGCAGTTACGCTGACAGGCCTCGGGACGAGCAGTACTTC
CASSYADRPRDEQYF
>TRBV19|TRBJ2-5|NA|TRBD2
TGTGCCAGTAGTATCGCGGGGGTACAGCAAGAGACCCAGTACTTC
CASSIAGVQQETQYF
>TRBV30|TRBJ1-6|NA|NA
TGTGCCTGTACCCGGGAGGTCTCCTATAATTCACCCCTCCACTTT
CACTREVSYNSPLHF
>TRBV7-9|TRBJ1-2|NA|TRBD1
TGTGCCAGCAGCTTGGGACAGGGCTATGGCTACACCTTC
CASSLGQGYGYTF
>TRBV7-9|TRBJ1-2|once|NA
TGTGCCAGCAGCTTACCGGAGAAAGCTAACTATGGCTACACCTTC
CASSLPEKANYGYTF
>TRBV5-6|TRBJ2-1|NA|TRBD1
TGTGCCAGCAGCCAAGTACCCGGGACAGGCAATGAGCAGTTCTTC
CASSQVPGTGNEQFF
>TRBV18|TRBJ1-1|once|NA
TGTGCCAGCTCACCCGTGGACAGTTTGAACACTGAAGCTTTCTTT
CASSPVDSLNTEAFF
>TRBV4-3|TRBJ1-2|NA|NA
TGCGCCAGCGCTCCGGACAAACACTATGGCTACACCTTC
CASAPDKHYGYTF
>TRBV2|TRBJ1-4|NA|NA
TGTGCCAGCAGGGGGGGTGCCCAAGAAAAACTGTTTTTT
CASRGGAQEKLFF
>TRBV14|TRBJ1-1|NA|NA
TGTGCCAGCAGCCGATACGTGGAGGGGCACACTGAAGCTTTCTTT
CASSRYVEGHTEAFF
>TRBV9|TRBJ2-1|NA|NA
TGTGCCAGCAGCGTAGCTACGCGGGGGCCAAACAATGAGCAGTTCTTC
CASSVATRGPNNEQFF
>TRBV10-3|TRBJ2-7|NA|NA
TGTGCCATCAGTGAGTCGGCCACAGGGCCCGACGAGCAGTACTTC
CAISESATGPDEQYF
>TRBV4-1|TRBJ2-2|few|TRBD1
TGCGCCAGCGAGGGACAGGGTTACACCGGGGAGCTGTTTTTT
CASEGQGYTGELFF
>TRBV18|TRBJ2-1|NA|NA
TGTGCCAGCTCACCAGAGTTCGGCAGGGTTTCGGCTGAGCAGTTCTTC
CASSPEFGRVSAEQFF
>TRBV29-1|TRBJ1-2|NA|NA
TGCAGCGTGGACCGTCCTGCGGGGGGCTATGGCTACACCTTC
CSVDRPAGGYGYTF
>TRBV19|TRBJ1-1|NA|NA
TGTGCCAGTAGTGTGCAAACGAGGCTGACCGCCCTGGCCGCTGAAGCTTTCTTT
CASSVQTRLTALAAEAFF
>TRBV2|TRBJ2-5|NA|NA
TGTGCCAGCTCTTACGGTGAGACCCAGTACTTC
CASSYGETQYF
>TRBV18|TRBJ1-1|NA|NA
TGTGCCAGCTCACGAGACAAGAACACTGAAGCTTTCTTT
CASSRDKNTEAFF
>TRBV13|TRBJ1-3|NA|NA
TGTGCCAGCAGTTTTCTGTTTGGAAACACCATATATTTT
CASSFLFGNTIYF
>TRBV11-2|TRBJ2-3|NA|TRBD2
TGTGCCAGCAGCGACAGCGGGGGGGCCGGCACAGATACGCAGTATTTT
CASSDSGGAGTDTQYF